The sample holds a few counts of the clone carrying this T cell receptor beta chain. Its antigen remains unknown. Trimming shortened V by 5 bases and J by 5 bases, and 18 bases separated the two germline ends. The V gene's germline CDR1 is SEHNR and CDR2 FQNEAQ (reference sequence). The CDR3 sequence is 15 residues long. The sample belongs to a study of response to subunit inactivated influenza vaccine. Study-wide results and limits: A suggestion made by the authors is that each seasonal influenza vaccination recruits few new T cells.

TCRdb processed the RT-PCR reads anew with MiXCR; each CDR3 protein has one entry. The table records approximately 500,000 distinct CDR3 sequences, 11% to 15% of them present only once. Sequenced material: PBMCs from blood, taken less than 13 days after vaccination. This sequence was found in a man aged 45-65 years who received an inactivated influenza vaccine. The chain employs TRBV7-9 and TRBJ1-2, with D hard to call. The CDR3 bases are TGTGCCAGCAGCCAAGGAAGACGGGAAGAATATGGCTACACCTTC. Residues: CASSQGRREEYGYTF.